This T cell receptor beta chain stems from a study of regulatory T cells in long-lasting Graves disease. The table lists this clonotype with a few counts. Regarding time point: persistent/refractory GD, antithyroid drugs over 5 years with positive TRAb. With RNA extracted from PBMCs as input, the TCR library was made. Assembly of TCR beta libraries relied on iRepertoire HTBI primers together with Arm-PCR of CDR3 regions. TCRdb re-derived calls from the multiplex PCR reads in MiXCR, one entry per CDR3 protein. The sample consists of about 430,000 distinct CDR3 sequences, approximately 22% of them appearing once. The CDR3 runs to 15 residues. The germline V and J ends were trimmed by 2 bases and 2 bases, with 9 bases remaining between them. Per the germline V gene, CDR1 is LNHDA and CDR2 is SQIVND (reference sequence).

Source: peripheral blood mononuclear cells (PBMCs), taken when the disease was refractory, from a patient treated with antithyroid drugs. The TCR originated in a female donor with Graves disease. The rearrangement joins TRBV19 to TRBJ2-2, with D perhaps matching TRBD2 (5 bases). CDR3 amino acids: CASSINGVNTGELFF. As DNA, the CDR3 is TGTGCCAGTAGTATAAACGGGGTTAACACCGGGGAGCTGTTTTTT.